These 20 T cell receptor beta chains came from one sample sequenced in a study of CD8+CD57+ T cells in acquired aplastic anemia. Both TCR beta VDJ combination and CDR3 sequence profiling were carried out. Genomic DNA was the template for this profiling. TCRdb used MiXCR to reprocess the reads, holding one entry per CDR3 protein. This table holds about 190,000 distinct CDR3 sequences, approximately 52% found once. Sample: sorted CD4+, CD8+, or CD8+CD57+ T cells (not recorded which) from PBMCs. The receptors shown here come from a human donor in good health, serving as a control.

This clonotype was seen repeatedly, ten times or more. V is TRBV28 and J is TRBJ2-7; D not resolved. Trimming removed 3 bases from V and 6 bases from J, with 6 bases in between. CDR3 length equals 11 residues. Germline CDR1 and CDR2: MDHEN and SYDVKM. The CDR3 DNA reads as TGTGCCAGCAGTTTGGTTGGCGAGCAGTACTTC. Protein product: CASSLVGEQYF.

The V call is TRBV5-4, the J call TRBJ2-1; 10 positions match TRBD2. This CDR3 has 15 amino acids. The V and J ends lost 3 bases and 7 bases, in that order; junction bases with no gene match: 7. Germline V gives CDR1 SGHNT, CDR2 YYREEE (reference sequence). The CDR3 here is CASSYMASGGNEQFF. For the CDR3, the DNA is TGTGCCAGCAGCTATATGGCTAGCGGGGGAAATGAGCAGTTCTTC.

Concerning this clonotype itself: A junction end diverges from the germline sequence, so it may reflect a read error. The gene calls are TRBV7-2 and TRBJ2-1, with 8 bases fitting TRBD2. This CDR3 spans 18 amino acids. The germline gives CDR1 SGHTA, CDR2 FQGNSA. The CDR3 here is CASSLEVSGRGANNKQFF. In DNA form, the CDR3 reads TGCGCCAGCAGCTTAGAGGTGTCGGGGCGGGGGGCCAACAATAAGCAGTTCTTC.

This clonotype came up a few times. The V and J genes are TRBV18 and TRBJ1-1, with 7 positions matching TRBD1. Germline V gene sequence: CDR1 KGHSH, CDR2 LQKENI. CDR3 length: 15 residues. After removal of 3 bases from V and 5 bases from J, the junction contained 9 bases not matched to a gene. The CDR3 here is CASSPQDRSRTEAFF. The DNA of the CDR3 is TGTGCCAGCTCACCGCAGGACAGGTCTCGAACTGAAGCTTTCTTT.

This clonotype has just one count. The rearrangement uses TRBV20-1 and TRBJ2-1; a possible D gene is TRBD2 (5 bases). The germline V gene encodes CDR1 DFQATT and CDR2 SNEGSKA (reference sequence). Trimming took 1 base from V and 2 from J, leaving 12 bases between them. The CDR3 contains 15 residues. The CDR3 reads CSARVGERTYNEQFF. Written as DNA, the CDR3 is TGCAGTGCTAGAGTAGGCGAGCGGACCTACAATGAGCAGTTCTTC.

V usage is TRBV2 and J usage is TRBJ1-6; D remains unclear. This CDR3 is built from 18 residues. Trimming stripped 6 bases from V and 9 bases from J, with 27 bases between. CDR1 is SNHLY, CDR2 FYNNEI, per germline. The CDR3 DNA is TGTGCCAGCAGACTCCGACCGACGGGCCCACTAGAAATTTCACCCCTCCACTTT. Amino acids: CASRLRPTGPLEISPLHF. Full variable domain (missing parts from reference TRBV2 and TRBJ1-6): EPEVTQTPSHQVTQMGQEVILRCVPISNHLYFYWYRQILGQKVEFLVSFYNNEISEKSEIFDDQFSVERPDGSNFTLKIRSTKLEDSAMYFCASRLRPTGPLEISPLHFGNGTRLTVT.

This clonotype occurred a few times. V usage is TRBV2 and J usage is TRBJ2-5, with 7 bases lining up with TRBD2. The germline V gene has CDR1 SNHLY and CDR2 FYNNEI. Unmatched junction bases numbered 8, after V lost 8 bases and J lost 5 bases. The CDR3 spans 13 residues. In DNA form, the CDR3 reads TGTGCCAGCGGGCGGCAGGGAGGGGAGACCCAGTACTTC. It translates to CASGRQGGETQYF.

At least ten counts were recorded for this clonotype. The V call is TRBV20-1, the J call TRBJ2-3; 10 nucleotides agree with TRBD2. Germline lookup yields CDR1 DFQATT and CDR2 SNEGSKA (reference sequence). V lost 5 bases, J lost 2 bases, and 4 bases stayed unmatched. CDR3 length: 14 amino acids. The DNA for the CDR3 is TGCAGTGCTCCACTAGCGGGGTCCACAGATACGCAGTATTTT. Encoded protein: CSAPLAGSTDTQYF.

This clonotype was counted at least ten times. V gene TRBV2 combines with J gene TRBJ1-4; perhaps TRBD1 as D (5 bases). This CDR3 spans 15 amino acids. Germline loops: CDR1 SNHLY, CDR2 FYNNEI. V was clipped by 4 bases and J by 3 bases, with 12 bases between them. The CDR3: CASSGRQGANEKLFF. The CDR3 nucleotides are TGTGCCAGCAGTGGAAGGCAGGGTGCTAATGAAAAACTGTTTTTT. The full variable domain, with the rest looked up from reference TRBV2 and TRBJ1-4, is EPEVTQTPSHQVTQMGQEVILRCVPISNHLYFYWYRQILGQKVEFLVSFYNNEISEKSEIFDDQFSVERPDGSNFTLKIRSTKLEDSAMYFCASSGRQGANEKLFFGSGTQLSVL.

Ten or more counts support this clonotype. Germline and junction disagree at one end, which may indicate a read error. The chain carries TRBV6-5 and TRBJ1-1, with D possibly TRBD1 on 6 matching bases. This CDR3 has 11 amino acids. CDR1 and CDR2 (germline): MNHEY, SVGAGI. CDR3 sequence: CASGYRRGAFF. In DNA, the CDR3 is TGTGCCAGCGGTTATCGCAGGGGAGCTTTCTTT.

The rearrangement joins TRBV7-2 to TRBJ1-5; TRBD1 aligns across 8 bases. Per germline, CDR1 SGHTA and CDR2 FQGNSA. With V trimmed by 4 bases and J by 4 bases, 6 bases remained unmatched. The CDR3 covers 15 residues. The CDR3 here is CASSSRTGTNQPQHF. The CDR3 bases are TGTGCCAGCAGCTCTCGGACAGGGACTAATCAGCCCCAGCATTTT.

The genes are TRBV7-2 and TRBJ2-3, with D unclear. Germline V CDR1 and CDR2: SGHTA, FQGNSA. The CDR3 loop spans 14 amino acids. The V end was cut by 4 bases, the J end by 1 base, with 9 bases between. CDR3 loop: CASSSLLGTDTQYF. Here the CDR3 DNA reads TGTGCCAGCAGCTCCCTCCTGGGCACAGATACGCAGTATTTT.

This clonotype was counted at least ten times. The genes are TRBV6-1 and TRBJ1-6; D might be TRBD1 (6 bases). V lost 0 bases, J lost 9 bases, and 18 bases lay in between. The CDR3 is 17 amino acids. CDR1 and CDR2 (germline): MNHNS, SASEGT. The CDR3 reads CASSEAPVGAYGSPLHF. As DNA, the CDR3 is TGTGCCAGCAGTGAAGCTCCAGTGGGGGCGTATGGTTCACCCCTCCACTTT.

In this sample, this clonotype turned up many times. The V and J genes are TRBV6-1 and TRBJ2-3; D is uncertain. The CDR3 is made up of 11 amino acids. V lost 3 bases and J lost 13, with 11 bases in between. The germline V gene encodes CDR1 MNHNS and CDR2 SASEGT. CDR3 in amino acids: CASSDRSPEYF. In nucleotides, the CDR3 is TGTGCCAGCAGTGACCGCAGCCCCGAGTATTTT.

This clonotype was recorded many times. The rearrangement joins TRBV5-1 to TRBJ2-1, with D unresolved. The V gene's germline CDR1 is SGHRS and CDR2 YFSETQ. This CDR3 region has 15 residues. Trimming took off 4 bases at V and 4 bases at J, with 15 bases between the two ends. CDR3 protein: CASSVGNSEYNEQFF. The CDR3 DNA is TGCGCCAGCAGCGTTGGGAACAGCGAATACAATGAGCAGTTCTTC. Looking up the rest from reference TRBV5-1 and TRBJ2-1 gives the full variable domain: KAGVTQTPRYLIKTRGQQVTLSCSPISGHRSVSWYQQTPGQGLQFLFEYFSETQRNKGNFPGRFSGRQFSNSRSEMNVSTLELGDSALYLCASSVGNSEYNEQFFGPGTRLTVL.

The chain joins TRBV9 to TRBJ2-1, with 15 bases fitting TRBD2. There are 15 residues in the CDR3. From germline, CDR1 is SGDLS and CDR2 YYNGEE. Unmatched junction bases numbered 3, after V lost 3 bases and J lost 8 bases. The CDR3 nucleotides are TGTGCCAGCAGCGGGACTAGCGGGGGGGATGATGAGCAGTTCTTC. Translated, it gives CASSGTSGGDDEQFF.

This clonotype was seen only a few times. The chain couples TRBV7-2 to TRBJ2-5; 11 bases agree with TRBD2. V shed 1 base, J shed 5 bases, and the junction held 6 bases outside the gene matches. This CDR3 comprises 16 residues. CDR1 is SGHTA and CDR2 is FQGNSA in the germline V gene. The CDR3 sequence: CASSLGSGGAWETQYF. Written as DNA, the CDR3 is TGTGCCAGCAGCTTAGGTAGCGGGGGGGCTTGGGAGACCCAGTACTTC.

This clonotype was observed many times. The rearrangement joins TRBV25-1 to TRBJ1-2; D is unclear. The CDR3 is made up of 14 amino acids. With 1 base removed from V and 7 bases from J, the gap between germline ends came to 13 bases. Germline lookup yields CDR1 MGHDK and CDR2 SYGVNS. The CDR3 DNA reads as TGTGCCAGCAGTGAATGGGTTTCGGGGTTTGGCTACACCTTC. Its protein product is CASSEWVSGFGYTF.

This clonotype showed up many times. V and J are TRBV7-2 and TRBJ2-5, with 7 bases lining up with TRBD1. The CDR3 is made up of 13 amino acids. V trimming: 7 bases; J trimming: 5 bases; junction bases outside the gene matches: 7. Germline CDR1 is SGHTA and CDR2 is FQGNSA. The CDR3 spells CASKIGGLETQYF. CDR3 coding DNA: TGTGCCAGCAAAATAGGGGGCCTGGAGACCCAGTACTTC.

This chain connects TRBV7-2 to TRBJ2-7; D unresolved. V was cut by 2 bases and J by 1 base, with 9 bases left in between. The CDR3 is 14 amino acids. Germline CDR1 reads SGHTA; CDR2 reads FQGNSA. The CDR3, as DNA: TGTGCCAGCAGCTTAATGGTGGGGTCCTACGAGCAGTACTTC. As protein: CASSLMVGSYEQYF.